A selection of T cell receptor beta chains follows, all from one sample in a study of T cell changes during pregnancy in multiple sclerosis. Using immunoSEQ multiplex PCR, the repertoire was profiled, and TCRdb retains in-frame clones only, with some absent. Of roughly 49,000 clones listed, about nine tenths were seen once; the top ten hold around 0.25%. The specimen was CD4+ T cells from peripheral blood mononuclear cells, collected in the second trimester of pregnancy. The receptors stem from a female donor with multiple sclerosis, enrolled in a pregnancy study. The conserved cysteine and the conserved F or W are not part of the CDR3 here. Each record gives: V gene, D gene, J gene, CDR3 protein. The D gene is left open where the match is weak.

TRBV25-1,-,TRBJ2-7,ASMGRGLTYEQY
TRBV9,-,TRBJ2-1,ASSLAMYNEQF
TRBV25-1,TRBD1,TRBJ1-5,ASSARQGQPQH
TRBV6-6,-,TRBJ2-5,ASRSHQGGEETQY
TRBV7-2,-,TRBJ1-1,ASSMQGFDTEAF
TRBV19,TRBD1,TRBJ1-2,ASKARGLWNYGYT
TRBV5-1,TRBD2,TRBJ2-1,ASKALGASGDLEQF
TRBV1,-,TRBJ1-1,TSSQEANTEAF
TRBV10-3,-,TRBJ2-7,AIRQETYEQY
TRBV19,-,TRBJ2-1,ASSGQYNEQF
TRBV6-4,TRBD2,TRBJ2-2,ASSDSSSGGSGELF
TRBV5-1,-,TRBJ1-4,ASSLNTANEKLF
TRBV19,TRBD1,TRBJ1-2,ASSMPVDRLFYGYT
TRBV7-2,-,TRBJ2-1,ASSGGGPGDNEQF
TRBV7-8,TRBD2,TRBJ2-4,ASSLVASGGSPLVAKNIQY
TRBV15,TRBD2,TRBJ2-5,ATSGPSGGTQGTQY
TRBV7-2,-,TRBJ2-5,AVGRETQY
TRBV11-1,-,TRBJ2-5,ASSRGTQQETQY
TRBV6-6,TRBD2,TRBJ2-1,ASTGTSSGNEQF
TRBV9,-,TRBJ2-1,ASSATASSFLQSKQF
TRBV14,-,TRBJ1-2,ASSLQAGSGYT
TRBV30,TRBD1,TRBJ1-1,AGTGTVNTEAF
TRBV10-1,TRBD2,TRBJ2-5,ASSDGGAQETQY
TRBV13,TRBD1,TRBJ2-7,ASSFGDRDEYEQY